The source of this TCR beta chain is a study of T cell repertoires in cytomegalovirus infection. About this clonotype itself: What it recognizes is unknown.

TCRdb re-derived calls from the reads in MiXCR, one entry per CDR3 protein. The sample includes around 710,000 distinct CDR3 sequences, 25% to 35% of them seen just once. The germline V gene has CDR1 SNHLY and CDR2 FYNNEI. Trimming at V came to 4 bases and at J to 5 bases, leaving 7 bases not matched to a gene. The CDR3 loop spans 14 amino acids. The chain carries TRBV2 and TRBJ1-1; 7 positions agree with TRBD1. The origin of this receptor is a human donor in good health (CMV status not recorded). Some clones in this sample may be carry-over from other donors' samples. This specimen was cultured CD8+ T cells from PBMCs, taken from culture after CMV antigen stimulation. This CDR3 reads CASSVNRGPTEAFF. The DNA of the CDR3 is TGTGCCAGCAGTGTGAACAGGGGTCCGACTGAAGCTTTCTTT.